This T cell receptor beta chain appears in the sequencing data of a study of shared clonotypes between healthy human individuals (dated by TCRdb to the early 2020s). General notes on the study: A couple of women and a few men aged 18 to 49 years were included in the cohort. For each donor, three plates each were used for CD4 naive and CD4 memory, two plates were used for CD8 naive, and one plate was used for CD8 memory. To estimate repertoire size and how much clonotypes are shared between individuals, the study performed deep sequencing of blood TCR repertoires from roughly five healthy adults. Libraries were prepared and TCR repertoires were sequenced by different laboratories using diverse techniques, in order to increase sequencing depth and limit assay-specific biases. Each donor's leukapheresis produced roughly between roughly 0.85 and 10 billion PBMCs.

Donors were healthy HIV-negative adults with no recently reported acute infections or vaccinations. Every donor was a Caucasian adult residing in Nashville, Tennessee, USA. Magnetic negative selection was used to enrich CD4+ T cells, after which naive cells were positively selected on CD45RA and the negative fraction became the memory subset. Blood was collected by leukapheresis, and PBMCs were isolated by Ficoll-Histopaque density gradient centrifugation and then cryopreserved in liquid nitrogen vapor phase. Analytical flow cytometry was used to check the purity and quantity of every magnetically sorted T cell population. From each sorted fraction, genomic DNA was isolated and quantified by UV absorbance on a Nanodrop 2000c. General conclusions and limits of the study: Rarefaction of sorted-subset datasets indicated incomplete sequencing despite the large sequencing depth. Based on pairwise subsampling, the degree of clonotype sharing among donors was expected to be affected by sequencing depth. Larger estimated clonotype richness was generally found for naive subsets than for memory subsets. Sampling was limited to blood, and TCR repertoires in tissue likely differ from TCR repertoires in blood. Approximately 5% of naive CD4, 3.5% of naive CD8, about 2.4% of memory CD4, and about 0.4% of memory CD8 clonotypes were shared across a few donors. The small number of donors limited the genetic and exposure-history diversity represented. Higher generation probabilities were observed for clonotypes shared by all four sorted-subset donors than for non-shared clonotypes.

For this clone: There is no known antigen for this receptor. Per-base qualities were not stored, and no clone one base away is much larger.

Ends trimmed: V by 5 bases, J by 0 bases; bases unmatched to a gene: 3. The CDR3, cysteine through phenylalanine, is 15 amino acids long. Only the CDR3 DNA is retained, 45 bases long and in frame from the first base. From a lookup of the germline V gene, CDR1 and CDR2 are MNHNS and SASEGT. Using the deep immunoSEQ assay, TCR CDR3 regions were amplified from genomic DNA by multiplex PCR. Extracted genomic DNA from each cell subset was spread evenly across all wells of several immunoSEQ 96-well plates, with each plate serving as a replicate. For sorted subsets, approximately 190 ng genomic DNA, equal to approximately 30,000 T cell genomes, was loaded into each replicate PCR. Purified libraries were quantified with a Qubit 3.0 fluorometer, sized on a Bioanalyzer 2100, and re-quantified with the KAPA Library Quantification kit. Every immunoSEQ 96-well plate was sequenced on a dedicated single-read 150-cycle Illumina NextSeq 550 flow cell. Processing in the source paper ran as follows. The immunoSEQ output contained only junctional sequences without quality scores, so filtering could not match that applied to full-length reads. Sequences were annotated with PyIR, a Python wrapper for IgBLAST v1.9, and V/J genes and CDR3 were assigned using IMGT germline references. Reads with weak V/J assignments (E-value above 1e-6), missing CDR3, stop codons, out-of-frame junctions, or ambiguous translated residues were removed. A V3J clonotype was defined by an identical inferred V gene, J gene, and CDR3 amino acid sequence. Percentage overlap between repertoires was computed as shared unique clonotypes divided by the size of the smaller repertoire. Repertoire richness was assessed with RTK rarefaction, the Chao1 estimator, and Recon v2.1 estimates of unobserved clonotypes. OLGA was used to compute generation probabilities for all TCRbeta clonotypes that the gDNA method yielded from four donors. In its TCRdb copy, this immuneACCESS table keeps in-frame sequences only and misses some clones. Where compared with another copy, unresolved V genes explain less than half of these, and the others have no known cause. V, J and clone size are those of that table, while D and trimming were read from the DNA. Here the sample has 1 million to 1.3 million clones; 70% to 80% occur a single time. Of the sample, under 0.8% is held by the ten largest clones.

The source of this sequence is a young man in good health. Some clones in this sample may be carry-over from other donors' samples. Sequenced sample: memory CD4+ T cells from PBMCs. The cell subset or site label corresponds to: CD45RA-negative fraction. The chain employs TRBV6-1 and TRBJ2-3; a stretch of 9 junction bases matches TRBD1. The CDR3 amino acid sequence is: CASSPTGGSTDTQYF. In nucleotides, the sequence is TGTGCCAGCAGTCCGACAGGGGGGAGCACAGATACGCAGTATTTT.